The 7 T cell receptor beta chains given below trace back to one sample, sequenced in a study of long-term antiretroviral therapy in people with HIV. Sequencing relied on immunoSEQ assay v3.0, run at survey level. Sequenced by immunoSEQ multiplex PCR; TCRdb stores in-frame clones only, minus some. This sample has 33,000 or so clones, with about four fifths found just once. The sequenced sample was unsorted PBMCs, obtained 0.3 years after starting antiretroviral therapy. The receptors were gathered from a man aged 18 to 35 with HIV.

The chain carries TRBV4-2 and TRBJ2-3; 7 bases align to TRBD2. Germline-derived CDR1 and CDR2 are LGHNA and YNFKEQ. This CDR3 spans 16 amino acids. Unmatched junction bases numbered 12, after V lost 8 bases and J lost 1 base. The CDR3 loop is CASGGDSGSRTDTQYF. In DNA, the CDR3 is TGTGCCAGCGGGGGTGATAGCGGGTCACGCACAGATACGCAGTATTTT.

This chain links TRBV5-6 with TRBJ2-7; 9 bases are shared with TRBD2. V gave up 3 bases and J gave up 4 bases; unmatched junction bases: 8. Germline CDR1 reads SGHDT; CDR2 reads YYEEEE. The CDR3 contains 15 residues. Written as DNA, the CDR3 is TGTGCCAGCAGCTCGCCGGGACTAGCCATATACGAGCAGTACTTC. Its translation is CASSSPGLAIYEQYF.

The chain recombines TRBV7-2 with TRBJ1-1, with D possibly TRBD1 on 5 matching bases. Germline loops: CDR1 SGHTA, CDR2 FQGNSA. V was shortened by 1 base and J by 2 bases, with 8 bases between the two germline ends. This CDR3 is built from 14 residues. CDR3 sequence: CASSLGGGNTEAFF. For the CDR3, the DNA is TGTGCCAGCAGCTTAGGGGGCGGAAACACTGAAGCTTTCTTT.

This CDR3 reads CASSLDPLLPGNTIYF. CDR3 nucleotide sequence: TGCGCCAGCAGCCTCGACCCGTTGTTGCCTGGAAACACCATATATTTT. The J gene is TRBJ1-3, the V gene TRBV5-1; D is unresolved. From germline, CDR1 is SGHRS and CDR2 YFSETQ. This CDR3 comprises 16 residues. The ends were cut back, 4 bases at V and 2 bases at J, with 16 bases in the middle.

The gene calls are TRBV2 and TRBJ1-5, with 10 bases that match TRBD1. This CDR3 has 14 residues. Germline V gene data show CDR1 as SNHLY and CDR2 as FYNNEI. After removal of 3 bases from V and 7 bases from J, the junction contained 3 bases not matched to a gene. The CDR3 loop reads CASSEGTGVQPQHF. In DNA form, the CDR3 reads TGTGCCAGCAGTGAGGGGACAGGGGTGCAGCCCCAGCATTTT.

The V and J genes are TRBV2 and TRBJ2-7; 8 bases fit TRBD1. V trimming: 6 bases; J trimming: 0 bases; junction bases outside the gene matches: 7. The CDR3 sequence is 15 residues long. Germline CDR1 is SNHLY and CDR2 is FYNNEI. CDR3 residues: CASSAGQGASYEQYF. The CDR3 coding sequence is TGTGCCAGCAGCGCCGGACAGGGAGCCTCCTACGAGCAGTACTTC.

The rearrangement joins TRBV5-4 to TRBJ2-3; 8 nucleotides match TRBD1. The CDR3 extends over 15 amino acids. J gave up 5 bases and V 3 bases, and 8 bases lay outside the gene matches. Germline V lookup: CDR1 SGHNT, CDR2 YYREEE (reference sequence). CDR3 sequence (DNA): TGTGCCAGCAGCTGGGCAGGGGGCGCGGTAGATACGCAGTATTTT. Protein product: CASSWAGGAVDTQYF.